The T cell receptor (beta chain) under discussion was sequenced for a study of vaccination and CD4 T cells after COVID-19. The wider study: Nasal swab PCR identified SARS-CoV-2 in the convalescent patients, of whom several were mild and one severe. The post-COVID sampling time was a median 101 days after diagnosis, ranging from 35 to 161.

V shed 4 bases and J 5 bases; nucleotides not matched to a gene: 6. The CDR3 covers 14 residues. CDR1 is SGHAT and CDR2 is FQNNGV in the germline V gene. Sequenced with the Oncomine TCR Beta short-read assay was DNA taken from cultured CD4+ T cells. It was cultured CD4+ T cells from which genomic DNA was extracted. TCRdb recomputed calls from the PCR reads with MiXCR, one row per CDR3 protein. The sample records over 12,000 distinct CDR3 sequences, about half being singletons. Notes on the study in general: SARS-CoV-2-reactive clonotypes showed a nonsignificant median rise from about 20 to 38.

Treatment denoted: approximately 9-day PBMC culture with coronavirus spike peptide pools or control peptides (ViraFEST assay). To note about this clonotype: What it recognizes is unknown.

This chain links TRBV11-2 with TRBJ2-5, with TRBD1 identical over 8 bases. The sample was CD4+ T cells from blood, cultured in vitro. This receptor was identified in a human donor who had recovered from COVID-19. The CDR3 protein is CASSSGQGRETQYF. CDR3 nucleotide sequence: TGTGCCAGCAGCTCCGGACAGGGTCGGGAGACCCAGTACTTC.